This T cell receptor beta chain was sequenced for a study of PD-L1 blockade in urothelial cancer. Germline CDR1 is SNHLY and CDR2 is FYNNEI. The CDR3 is 12 amino acids. V dropped 4 bases and J dropped 3 bases, with 6 bases sitting between them. Sequenced by immunoSEQ multiplex PCR; TCRdb stores in-frame clones only, minus some. The table has tens of thousands of clones, approximately 83% seen once. Time point meaning: pretreatment peripheral blood. The J gene is TRBJ1-2, the V gene TRBV2; D is uncertain. This sequence originates from a man aged 55 to 70 with urothelial cancer. The input for sequencing was PBMCs, taken around atezolizumab (anti-PD-L1) treatment. The DNA for the CDR3 is TGTGCCAGCAGTGCCCAATACTATGGCTACACCTTC. Translation: CASSAQYYGYTF.